Below, 4 T cell receptor beta chains from the same sample are listed, as sequenced in a study of cytomegalovirus exposure and HLA in healthy donors. This PCR relied on a set of 60 Vbeta primers and 13 Jbeta primers. TCRdb keeps only in-frame clones here, not all; method: immunoSEQ multiplex PCR. The sample contains approximately 150,000 clones, 80% to 85% of which appear only once. The sample was PBMCs. These receptors were taken from a human donor in good health.

J is TRBJ1-2 and V is TRBV7-9; tentatively, D is TRBD1 (6 bases). The CDR3 loop spans 14 amino acids. With 6 bases removed from V and 4 bases from J, the gap between germline ends came to 15 bases. Germline assignment: CDR1 SEHNR and CDR2 FQNEAQ (reference sequence). CDR3 loop: CASSYRTDVYGYTF. In DNA, the CDR3 is TGTGCCAGCAGTTACAGGACAGACGTCTATGGCTACACCTTC. The entire variable domain, with the rest obtained from reference TRBV7-9 and TRBJ1-2, is as follows: DTGVSQNPRHKITKRGQNVTFRCDPISEHNRLYWYRQTLGQGPEFLTYFQNEAQLEKSRLLSDRFSAERPKGSFSTLEIQRTEQGDSAMYLCASSYRTDVYGYTFGSGTRLTVV.

The V call is TRBV6-5, the J call TRBJ2-5, with D perhaps TRBD2 (6 bases). The DNA end is a closer match to TRBJ2-7, so the J assignment may be wrong. This CDR3 spans 14 amino acids. In germline, CDR1 is MNHEY, CDR2 SVGAGI. The CDR3 region is CASSYFGGTYEQYF. Here the CDR3 DNA reads TGTGCCAGCAGTTACTTCGGGGGAACCTACGAGCAGTACTTC.

The chain carries TRBV27 and TRBJ2-1; TRBD1 matches 9 bases. The V and J ends lost 3 bases and 9 bases, in that order; junction bases with no gene match: 18. CDR3 length: 18 amino acids. Germline CDR1 is MNHEY and CDR2 is SMNVEV (reference sequence). CDR3 protein: CASSLGIPTFTGGGEQFF. The CDR3, as DNA: TGTGCCAGCAGTTTGGGTATACCCACATTCACAGGGGGCGGTGAGCAGTTCTTC.

The rearrangement joins TRBV10-2 to TRBJ2-2; 8 bases match TRBD1. With 5 bases clipped from V and 4 bases from J, the junction kept 6 bases outside the gene matches. Germline CDR1 and CDR2: WSHSY and SAAADI. The CDR3 spans 15 residues. The CDR3 sequence is CASSTTGERTGELFF. In nucleotides, the CDR3 is TGCGCCAGCAGTACGACAGGGGAACGCACCGGGGAGCTGTTTTTT.